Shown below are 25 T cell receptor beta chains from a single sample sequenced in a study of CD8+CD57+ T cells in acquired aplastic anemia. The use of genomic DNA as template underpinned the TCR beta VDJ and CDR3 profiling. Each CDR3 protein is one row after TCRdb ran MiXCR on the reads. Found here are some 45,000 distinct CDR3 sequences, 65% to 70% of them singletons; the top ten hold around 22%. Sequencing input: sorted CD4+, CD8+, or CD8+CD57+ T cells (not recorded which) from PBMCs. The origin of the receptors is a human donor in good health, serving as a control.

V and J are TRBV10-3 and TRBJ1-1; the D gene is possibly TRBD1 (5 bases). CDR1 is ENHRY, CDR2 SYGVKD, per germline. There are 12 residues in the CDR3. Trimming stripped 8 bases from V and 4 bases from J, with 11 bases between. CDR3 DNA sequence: TGTGCCATCTCCACAGGTAGCACTGAAGCTTTCTTT. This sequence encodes CAISTGSTEAFF.

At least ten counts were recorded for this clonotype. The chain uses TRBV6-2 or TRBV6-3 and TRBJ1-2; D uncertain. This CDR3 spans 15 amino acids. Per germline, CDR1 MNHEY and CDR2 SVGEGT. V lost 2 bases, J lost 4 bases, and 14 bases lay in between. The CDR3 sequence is CASSYEPPEGYGYTF. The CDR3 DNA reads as TGTGCCAGCAGTTACGAACCGCCAGAGGGCTATGGCTACACCTTC.

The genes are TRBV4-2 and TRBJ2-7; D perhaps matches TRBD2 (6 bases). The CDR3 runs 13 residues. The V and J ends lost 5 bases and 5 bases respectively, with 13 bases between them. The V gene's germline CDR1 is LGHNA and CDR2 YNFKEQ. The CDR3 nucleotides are TGTGCCAGCAGCACCCGGGGGATCCACGAGCAGTACTTC. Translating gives CASSTRGIHEQYF.

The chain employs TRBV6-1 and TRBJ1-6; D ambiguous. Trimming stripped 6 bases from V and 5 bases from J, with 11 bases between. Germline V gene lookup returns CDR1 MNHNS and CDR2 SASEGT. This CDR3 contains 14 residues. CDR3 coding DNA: TGTGCCAGCAGATCGGTTTTAGATAATTCACCCCTCCACTTT. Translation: CASRSVLDNSPLHF.

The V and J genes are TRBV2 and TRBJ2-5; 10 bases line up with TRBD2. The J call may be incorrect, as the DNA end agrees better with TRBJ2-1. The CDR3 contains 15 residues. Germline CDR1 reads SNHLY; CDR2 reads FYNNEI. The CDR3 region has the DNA TGTGCCAGCAGTATAGCGGGGGGACTGTACAATGAGCAGTTCTTC. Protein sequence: CASSIAGGLYNEQFF.

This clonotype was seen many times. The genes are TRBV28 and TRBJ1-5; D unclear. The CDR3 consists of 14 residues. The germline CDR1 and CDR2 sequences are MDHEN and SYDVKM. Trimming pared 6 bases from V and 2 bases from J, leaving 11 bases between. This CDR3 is CASRWGFGNQPQHF. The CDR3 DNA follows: TGTGCCAGCAGGTGGGGTTTTGGCAATCAGCCCCAGCATTTT.

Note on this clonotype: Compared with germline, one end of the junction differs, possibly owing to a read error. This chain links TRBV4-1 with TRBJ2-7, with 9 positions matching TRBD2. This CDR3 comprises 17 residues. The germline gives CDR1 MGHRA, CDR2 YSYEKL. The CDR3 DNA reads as TGCGCCAGCAGCCAAGATTATGGTGCGGGGGGGCAGTTCGAGCGGTACTTC. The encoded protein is CASSQDYGAGGQFERYF.

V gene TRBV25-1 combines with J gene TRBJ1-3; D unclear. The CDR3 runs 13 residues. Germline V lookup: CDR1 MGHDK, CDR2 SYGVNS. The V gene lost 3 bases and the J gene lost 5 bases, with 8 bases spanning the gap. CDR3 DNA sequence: TGTGCCAGCAGTGATCCCTCCCGAAACACCATATATTTT. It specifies CASSDPSRNTIYF.

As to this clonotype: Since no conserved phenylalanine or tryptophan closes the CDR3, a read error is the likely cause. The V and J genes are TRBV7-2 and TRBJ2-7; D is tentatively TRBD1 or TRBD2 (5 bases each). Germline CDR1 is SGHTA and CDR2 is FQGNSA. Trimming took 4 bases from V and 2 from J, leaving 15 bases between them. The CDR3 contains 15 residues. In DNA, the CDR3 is TGTGCCAGCAGCTGGATCCCCGAGGGGACCTACGAGCAGTACCTC. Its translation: CASSWIPEGTYEQYL.

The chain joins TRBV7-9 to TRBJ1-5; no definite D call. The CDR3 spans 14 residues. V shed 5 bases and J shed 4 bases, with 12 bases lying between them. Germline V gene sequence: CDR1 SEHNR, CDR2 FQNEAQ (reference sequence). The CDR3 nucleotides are TGTGCCAGCAGCGCCTCACGGGTTAATCAGCCCCAGCATTTT. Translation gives CASSASRVNQPQHF.

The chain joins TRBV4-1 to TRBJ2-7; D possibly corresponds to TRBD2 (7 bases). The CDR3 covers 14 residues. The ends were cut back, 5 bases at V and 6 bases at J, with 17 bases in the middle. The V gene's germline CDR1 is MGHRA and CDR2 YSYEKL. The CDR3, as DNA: TGCGCCAGCAGCACATTCAAGGGGGGGACCGAGCAGTACTTC. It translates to CASSTFKGGTEQYF.

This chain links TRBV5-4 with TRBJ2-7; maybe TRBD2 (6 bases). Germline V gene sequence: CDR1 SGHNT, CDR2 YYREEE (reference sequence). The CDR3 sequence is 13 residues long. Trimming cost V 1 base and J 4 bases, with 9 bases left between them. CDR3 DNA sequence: TGTGCCAGCAGCTTGCCCGGGGGTTACGAGCAGTACTTC. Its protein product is CASSLPGGYEQYF.

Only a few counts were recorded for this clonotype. The CDR3 DNA reads TGTGCCACCAGTGATTGGACGGGGGGGAAGTATGAGCAGTTCTTC. Translating it yields CATSDWTGGKYEQFF. V gene TRBV24-1 combines with J gene TRBJ2-1; 8 nucleotides agree with TRBD2. The CDR3 has 15 residues. Germline V gene sequence: CDR1 KGHDR, CDR2 SFDVKD. Trimming cost V 2 bases and J 8 bases; bases outside gene matches: 7.

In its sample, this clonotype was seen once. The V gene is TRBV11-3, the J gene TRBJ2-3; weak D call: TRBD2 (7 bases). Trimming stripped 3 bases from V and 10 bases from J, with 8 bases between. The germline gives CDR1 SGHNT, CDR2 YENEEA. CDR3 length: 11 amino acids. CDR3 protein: CASSLGGPQYF. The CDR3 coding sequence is TGTGCCAGCAGCTTGGGGGGGCCGCAGTATTTT.

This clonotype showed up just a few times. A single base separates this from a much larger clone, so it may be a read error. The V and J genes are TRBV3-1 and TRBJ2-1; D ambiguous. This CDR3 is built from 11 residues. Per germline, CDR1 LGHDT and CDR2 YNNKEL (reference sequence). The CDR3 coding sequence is TGTGCCAGCAGCCAAGGATATGAGCAGTCCTTC. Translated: CASSQGYEQSF.

The CDR3 loop reads CASSVRAALDTQYF. The CDR3 DNA sequence: TGTGCCAGCAGCGTCCGGGCTGCTTTAGATACGCAGTATTTT. The chain joins TRBV9 to TRBJ2-3; the D is unclear. The germline V and J ends were trimmed by 2 bases and 5 bases, with 12 bases remaining between them. In germline, CDR1 is SGDLS, CDR2 YYNGEE. The CDR3 spans 14 residues.

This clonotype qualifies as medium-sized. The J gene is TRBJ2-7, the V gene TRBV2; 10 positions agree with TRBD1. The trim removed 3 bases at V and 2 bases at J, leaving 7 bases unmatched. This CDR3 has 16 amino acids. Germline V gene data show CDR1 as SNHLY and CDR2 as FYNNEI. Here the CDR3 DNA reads TGTGCCAGCAGTGACGACACGGACAGGGGGACCTACGAGCAGTACTTC. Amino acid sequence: CASSDDTDRGTYEQYF.

As DNA, the CDR3 is TGTGCCAGCAGCTTAGAGGGGCAGGGGAGCTCCTACGAGCAGTACTTC. It codes for CASSLEGQGSSYEQYF. V usage is TRBV7-6 and J usage is TRBJ2-7; D is perhaps TRBD1 (6 bases). The germline CDR1 and CDR2 sequences are SGHVS and FNYEAQ. This CDR3 is built from 16 residues. The V end was cut by 1 base, the J end by 0 bases, with 13 bases between.

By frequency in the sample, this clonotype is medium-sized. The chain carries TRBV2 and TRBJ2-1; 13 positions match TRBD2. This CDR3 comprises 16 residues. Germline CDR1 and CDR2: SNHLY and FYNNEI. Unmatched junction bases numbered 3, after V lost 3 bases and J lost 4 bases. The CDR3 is CASSEPTSGGYNEQFF. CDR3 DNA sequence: TGTGCCAGCAGTGAGCCGACTAGCGGGGGGTACAATGAGCAGTTCTTC.

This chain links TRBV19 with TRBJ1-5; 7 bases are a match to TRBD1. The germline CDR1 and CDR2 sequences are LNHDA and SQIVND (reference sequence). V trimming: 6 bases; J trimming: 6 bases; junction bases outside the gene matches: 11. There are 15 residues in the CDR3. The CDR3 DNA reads TGTGCCAGTAGCCCTCCGACAGGGAACGGTCAGCCCCAGCATTTT. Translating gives CASSPPTGNGQPQHF.

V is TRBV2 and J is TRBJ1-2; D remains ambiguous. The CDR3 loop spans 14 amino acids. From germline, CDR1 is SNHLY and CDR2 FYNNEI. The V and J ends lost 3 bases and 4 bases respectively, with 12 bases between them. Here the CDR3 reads CASSDIGDFYGYTF. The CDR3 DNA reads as TGTGCCAGCAGTGATATCGGCGACTTCTATGGCTACACCTTC.

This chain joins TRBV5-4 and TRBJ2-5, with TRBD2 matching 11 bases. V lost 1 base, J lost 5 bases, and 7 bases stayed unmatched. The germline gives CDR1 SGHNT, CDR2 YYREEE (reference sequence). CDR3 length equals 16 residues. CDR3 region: CASSLRSSGGLETQYF. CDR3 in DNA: TGTGCCAGCAGCTTGAGGTCTAGCGGGGGGCTGGAGACCCAGTACTTC.

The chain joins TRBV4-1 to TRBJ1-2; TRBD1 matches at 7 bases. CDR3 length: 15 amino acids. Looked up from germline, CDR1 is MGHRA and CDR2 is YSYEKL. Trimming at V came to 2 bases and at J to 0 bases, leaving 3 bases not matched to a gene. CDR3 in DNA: TGCGCCAGCAGCCAACAGGGGGGAGCTAACTATGGCTACACCTTC. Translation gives CASSQQGGANYGYTF.

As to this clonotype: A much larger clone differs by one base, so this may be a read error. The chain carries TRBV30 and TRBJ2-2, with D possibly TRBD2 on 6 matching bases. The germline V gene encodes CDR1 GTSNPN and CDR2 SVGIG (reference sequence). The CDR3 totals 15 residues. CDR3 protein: CAWSVGQVDTGGLFF. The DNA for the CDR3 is TGTGCCTGGAGTGTAGGCCAGGTTGACACCGGGGGGCTGTTTTTT.

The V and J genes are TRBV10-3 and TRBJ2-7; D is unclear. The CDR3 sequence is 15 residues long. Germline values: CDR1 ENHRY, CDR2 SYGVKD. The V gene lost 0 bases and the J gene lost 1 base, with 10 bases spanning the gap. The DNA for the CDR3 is TGTGCCATCAGTGAGTCCCTTGGACCATCCTACGAGCAGTACTTC. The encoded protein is CAISESLGPSYEQYF.